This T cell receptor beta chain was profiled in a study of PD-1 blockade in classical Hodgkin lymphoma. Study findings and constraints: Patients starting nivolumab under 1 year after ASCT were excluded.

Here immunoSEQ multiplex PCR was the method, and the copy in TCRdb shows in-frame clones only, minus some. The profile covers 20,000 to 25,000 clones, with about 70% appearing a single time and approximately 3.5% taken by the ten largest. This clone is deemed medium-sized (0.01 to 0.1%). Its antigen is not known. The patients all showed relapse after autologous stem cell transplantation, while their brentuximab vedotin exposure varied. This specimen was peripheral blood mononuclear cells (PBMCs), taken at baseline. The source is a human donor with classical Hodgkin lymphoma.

The CDR3 DNA sequence: TGTGCCAGCAGCTCCCTTGTGGGTGGGGTCGGAGAAAAACTGTTTTTT. It specifies CASSSLVGGVGEKLFF. The chain recombines TRBV5-6 with TRBJ1-4, with D unresolved. The CDR3 consists of 16 residues. Germline V gives CDR1 SGHDT, CDR2 YYEEEE. Trimming pared 3 bases from V and 8 bases from J, leaving 20 bases between.